This T cell receptor (beta chain) was identified in a study of T cell responses to AZD1222 COVID-19 vaccine. TCRdb's table, derived via immunoSEQ multiplex PCR, lists solely in-frame clones and lacks some. Among more than 95,000 clones listed, around 89% were seen once. In germline, CDR1 is MNHEY, CDR2 SMNVEV (reference sequence). Trimming took off 6 bases at V and 2 bases at J, with 3 bases between the two ends. This CDR3 spans 11 amino acids. This receptor was identified in an adult in good health. The rearrangement links TRBV27 to TRBJ2-3, with D unclear. The sequencing used peripheral blood, collected on day 0 of AZD1222 vaccination. The CDR3 sequence: CASRYTDTQYF. The CDR3 nucleotides read TGTGCCAGCAGGTACACAGATACGCAGTATTTT.